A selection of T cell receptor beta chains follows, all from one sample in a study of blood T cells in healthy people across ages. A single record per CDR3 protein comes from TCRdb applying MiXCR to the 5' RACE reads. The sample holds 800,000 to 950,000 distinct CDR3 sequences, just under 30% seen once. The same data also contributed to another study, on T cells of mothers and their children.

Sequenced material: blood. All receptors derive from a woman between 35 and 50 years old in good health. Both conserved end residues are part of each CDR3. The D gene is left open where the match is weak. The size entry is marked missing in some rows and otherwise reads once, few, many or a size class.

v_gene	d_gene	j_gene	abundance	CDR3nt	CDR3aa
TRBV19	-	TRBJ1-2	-	TGTGCCAGTAGCCCCGGGGAGGGGTTAAACTATGGCTACACCTTC	CASSPGEGLNYGYTF
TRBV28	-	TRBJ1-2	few	TGTGCCAGCAGTCGCTCCCAGGCTGGCTACACCTTC	CASSRSQAGYTF
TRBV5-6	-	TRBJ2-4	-	TGTGCCAGCAGCTCGCTAACAGGGGAGGCTCGGTACTTC	CASSSLTGEARYF
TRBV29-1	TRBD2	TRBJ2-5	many	TGCAGCGTTGAAGGGGGGGGAGGTGGAGAGACCCAGTACTTC	CSVEGGGGGETQYF
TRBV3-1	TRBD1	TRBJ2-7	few	TGTGCCAGCAGCCTGTATAACAGGGGTGGTCGCGACGAGCAGTACTTC	CASSLYNRGGRDEQYF
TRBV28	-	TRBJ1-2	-	TGTGCCAGCAGCTCTAGATGGGGGTATGGCTACACCTTC	CASSSRWGYGYTF
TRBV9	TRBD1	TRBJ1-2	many	TGTGCCAGCAGCGCCGACAGGGATATAAACTCAAGAGGCTACACCTTC	CASSADRDINSRGYTF
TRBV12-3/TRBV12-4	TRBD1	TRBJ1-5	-	TGTGCCAGCAGTCCCCAGGGACAGGGGACGCAGCCCCAGCATTTT	CASSPQGQGTQPQHF
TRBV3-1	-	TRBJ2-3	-	TGTGCCAGCAGCCCCGAGGAATCGACTGATACGCAGTATTTT	CASSPEESTDTQYF
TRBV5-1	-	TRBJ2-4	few	TGCGCCAGCAGCACTCTCCGGGACAAAGAAAACATTCAGTACTTC	CASSTLRDKENIQYF
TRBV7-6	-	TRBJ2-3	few	TGTGCCAGCAGCTTAGAATGGAGAGCCACAGATACGCAGTATTTT	CASSLEWRATDTQYF
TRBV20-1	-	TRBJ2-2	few	TGCAGTGCTACGGGGGCCCTGAACACCGGGGAGCTGTTTTTT	CSATGALNTGELFF
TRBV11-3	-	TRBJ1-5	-	TGTGCCAGCAGCTTGTGGGACTTTAGCAATCAGCCCCAGCATTTT	CASSLWDFSNQPQHF
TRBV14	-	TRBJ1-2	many	TGTGCCAGCAGCCAAGACAGGGACTATGGCTACACCTTC	CASSQDRDYGYTF
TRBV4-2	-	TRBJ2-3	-	TGTGCCAGCAGCCAGCGATCTGGAAACACAGATACGCAGTATTTT	CASSQRSGNTDTQYF
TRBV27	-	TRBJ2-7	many	TGTGCCAGCAGTTTTCTTCCCTCGGCGTCCCACGAGCAGTACTTC	CASSFLPSASHEQYF
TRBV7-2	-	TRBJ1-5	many	TGTGCCAGCAGCTACAGGGAAGGACAGCCCCAGCATTTT	CASSYREGQPQHF
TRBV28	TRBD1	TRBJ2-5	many	TGTGCCAGCCAAGCGCCGGGACAGCCAAACCAAGAGACCCAGTACTTC	CASQAPGQPNQETQYF
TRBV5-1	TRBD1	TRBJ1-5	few	TGCGCCAGCAGCTTGGCCACAGGGGGGGACCAGCCCCAGCATTTT	CASSLATGGDQPQHF
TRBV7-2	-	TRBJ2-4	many	TGTGCCAGCAGCCCTGGGCCCGAAAGGGCCAAAAACATTCAGTACTTC	CASSPGPERAKNIQYF
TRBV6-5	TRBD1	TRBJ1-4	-	TGTGCCAGCAGCGGCAGGACAGGGGCGTCAGAAAAACTGTTTTTT	CASSGRTGASEKLFF
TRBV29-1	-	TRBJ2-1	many	TGCAGCGTTCTTGGGGGGAATGAGCAGTTCTTC	CSVLGGNEQFF
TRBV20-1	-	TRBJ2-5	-	TGCAGTGCTAGCAGCAAAGAGACCCAGTACTTC	CSASSKETQYF
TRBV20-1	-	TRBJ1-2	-	TGCAGTGCTAGAGATAGGCAGGACTACGACTATGGCTACACCTTC	CSARDRQDYDYGYTF
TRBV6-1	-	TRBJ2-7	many	TGTGCCAGCAGTGAAACTCCGGGGCAGGGAGCCTACGAGCAGTACTTC	CASSETPGQGAYEQYF
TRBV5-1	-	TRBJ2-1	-	TGCGCCAGCAGCCCGAGTGCCACGTACAATGAGCAGTTCTTC	CASSPSATYNEQFF
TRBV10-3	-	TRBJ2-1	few	TGTGCCATATCCGACAGGGACTATGATGAGCAGTTCTTC	CAISDRDYDEQFF
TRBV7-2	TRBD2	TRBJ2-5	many	TGTGCCAGCGCGCTAGCGGGGCGTCCTGAGACCCAGTACTTC	CASALAGRPETQYF
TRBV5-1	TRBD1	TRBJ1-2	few	TGCGCCAGCAGCCCAAATCAGGGGGCCGGAGGTAGCTATGGCTACACCTTC	CASSPNQGAGGSYGYTF
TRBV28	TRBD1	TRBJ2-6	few	TGTGCCAGCAGTCCCTTGACAGGGAAAGGATCCTCTGGGGCCGACGTCCTGACTTTC	CASSPLTGKGSSGADVLTF
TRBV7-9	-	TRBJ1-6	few	TGTGCCAGCAGCTCGGAAGGAGGGTCTTATTCACCCCTCCACTTT	CASSSEGGSYSPLHF
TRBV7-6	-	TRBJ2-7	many	TGTGCCAGCAGCTTCGAACGGAACTCCTACGAGCAGTACTTC	CASSFERNSYEQYF
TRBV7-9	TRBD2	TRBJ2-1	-	TGTGCCAGCAGCCCCACCTCGGGGACTACGTCGGGGGGTGAGCAGTTCTTC	CASSPTSGTTSGGEQFF
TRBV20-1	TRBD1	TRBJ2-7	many	TGCAGTGCTAACAGGGGTAGGCGCTACGAGCAGTACTTC	CSANRGRRYEQYF
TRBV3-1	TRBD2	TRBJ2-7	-	TGTGCCAGCAGCCAAGCATCACGGCGGGGGGAGCAGTACTTC	CASSQASRRGEQYF
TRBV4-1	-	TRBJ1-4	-	TGCGCCAGCAGCCAAGTGGAAGGGGGAGCTAATGAAAAACTGTTTTTT	CASSQVEGGANEKLFF
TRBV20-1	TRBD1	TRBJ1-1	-	TGCAGTGCTAGAGTCACAGGGGGACGTGAAGCTTTCTTT	CSARVTGGREAFF
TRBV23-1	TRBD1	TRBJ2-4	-	TGCGCCAGCAGTCAATCGGCGGAGGGACAGGAGGTAAGGGAGCAGTACTTC	CASSQSAEGQEVREQYF